The clone carrying this TCR beta chain was picked up one time. Its cognate antigen is unknown. This record belongs to a study of T cell responses to AZD1222 COVID-19 vaccine. Study results and limitations: Clonal diversity was possibly underestimated, and the donors were mostly white British, with more females. Baseline serology detected seropositivity in only a handful of AZD1222 recipients. Across spike, vaccine-associated CD4 TCRs were found, dominant at 160-218 and 743-854.

CDR3 length: 16 amino acids. Trimming removed 3 bases at V and 0 bases at J, with 11 bases between. Germline values: CDR1 LNHNV, CDR2 YYDKDF (reference sequence). Here immunoSEQ multiplex PCR was the method, and the copy in TCRdb shows in-frame clones only, minus some. The data show about 130,000 clones, with 80% to 95% seen just once and less than 4.5% held by the top ten. The starting material was peripheral blood, obtained on day 0 of AZD1222 vaccination. The receptor comes from an adult in good health. The J gene is TRBJ1-4, the V gene TRBV15, with a possible D match to TRBD1 (5 bases). The CDR3, as DNA: TGTGCCACCAGCAGGATGGTGGGGCCAACTAATGAAAAACTGTTTTTT. Amino acids: CATSRMVGPTNEKLFF.